The source of this TCR beta chain is a study of shared clonotypes between healthy human individuals. Study findings and constraints: An effect of sequencing depth on clonotype sharing among donors was expected.

Trimming left V 6 bases short and J 2 bases short, with 11 bases between. Per the germline V gene, CDR1 is SGHTA and CDR2 is FQGNSA. The CDR3 is 14 residues long. Produced via immunoSEQ multiplex PCR; TCRdb's table is partial and in-frame only. The repertoire holds around 690,000 clones, about nine tenths seen once, with 34% in the top ten. Remarks on this clone: Its antigen is currently unknown.

The source material was memory CD8+ T cells from PBMCs. This sample's subset: CD45RO+ cells pooled with CCR7-negative TemRA cells. The source is a man between 18 and 29 years old in good health. Some clones in this sample may be carry-over from other donors' samples. The V call is TRBV7-2, the J call TRBJ1-5; D is unclear. CDR3 bases: TGTGCCAGCAGTGGGAGTTCGGGCAATCAGCCCCAGCATTTT. Translated, it gives CASSGSSGNQPQHF.